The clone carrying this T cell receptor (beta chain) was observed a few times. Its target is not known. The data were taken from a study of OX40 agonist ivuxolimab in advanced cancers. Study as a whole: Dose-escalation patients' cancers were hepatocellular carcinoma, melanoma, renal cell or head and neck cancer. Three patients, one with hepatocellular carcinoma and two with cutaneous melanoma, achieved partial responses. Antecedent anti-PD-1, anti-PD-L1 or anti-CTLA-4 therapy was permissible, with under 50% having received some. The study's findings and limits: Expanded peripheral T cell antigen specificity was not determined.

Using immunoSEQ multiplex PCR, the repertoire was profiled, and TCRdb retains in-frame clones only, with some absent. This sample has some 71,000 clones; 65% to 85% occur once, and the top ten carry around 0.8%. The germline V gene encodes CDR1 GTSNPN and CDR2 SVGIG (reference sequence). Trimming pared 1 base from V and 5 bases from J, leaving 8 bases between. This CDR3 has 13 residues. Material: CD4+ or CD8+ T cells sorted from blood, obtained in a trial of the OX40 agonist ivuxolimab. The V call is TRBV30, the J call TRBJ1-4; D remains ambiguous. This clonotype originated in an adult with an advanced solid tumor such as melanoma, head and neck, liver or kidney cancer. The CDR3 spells CAWSAGGNEKLFF. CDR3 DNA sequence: TGTGCCTGGAGTGCGGGCGGGAATGAAAAACTGTTTTTT.